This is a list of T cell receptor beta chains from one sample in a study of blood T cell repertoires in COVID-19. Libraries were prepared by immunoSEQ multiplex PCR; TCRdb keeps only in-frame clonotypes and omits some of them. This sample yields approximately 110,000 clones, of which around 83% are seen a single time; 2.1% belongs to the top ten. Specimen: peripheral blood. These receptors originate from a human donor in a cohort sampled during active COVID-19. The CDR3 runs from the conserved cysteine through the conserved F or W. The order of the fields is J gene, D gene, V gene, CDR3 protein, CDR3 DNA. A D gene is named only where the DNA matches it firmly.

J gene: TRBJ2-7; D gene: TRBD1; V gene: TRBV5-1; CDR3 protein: CASSSLTGVGNEQYF; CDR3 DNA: TGCGCCAGCAGCTCACTTACAGGGGTAGGTAACGAGCAGTACTTC
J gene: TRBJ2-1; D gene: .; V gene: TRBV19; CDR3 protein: CASSIDLNRGGSSSYNEQFF; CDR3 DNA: TGTGCCAGTAGTATAGATTTAAATAGGGGGGGGTCCAGCTCCTACAATGAGCAGTTCTTC
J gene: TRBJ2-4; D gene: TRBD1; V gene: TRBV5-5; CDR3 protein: CASSQPKQGGGIQYF; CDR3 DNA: TGTGCCAGCAGCCAGCCAAAACAGGGGGGAGGTATTCAGTACTTC
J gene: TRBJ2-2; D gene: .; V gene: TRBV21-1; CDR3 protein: CASSRRGSSNTGELFF; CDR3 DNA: TGTGCCAGCAGCCGTAGGGGGTCCTCGAACACCGGGGAGCTGTTTTTT
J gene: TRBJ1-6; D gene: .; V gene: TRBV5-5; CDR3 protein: CASSFGTTNSPLHF; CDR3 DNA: TGTGCCAGCAGCTTCGGGACAACGAATTCACCCCTCCACTTT
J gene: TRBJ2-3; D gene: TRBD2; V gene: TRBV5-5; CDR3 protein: CASSSAAGAGTDTQYF; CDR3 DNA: TGTGCCAGCAGCAGCGCAGCGGGAGCGGGCACAGATACGCAGTATTTT
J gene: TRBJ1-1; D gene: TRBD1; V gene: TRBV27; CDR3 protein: CASSLILGTGITEAFF; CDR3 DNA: TGTGCCAGCAGTCTAATCCTCGGGACAGGGATAACTGAAGCTTTCTTT
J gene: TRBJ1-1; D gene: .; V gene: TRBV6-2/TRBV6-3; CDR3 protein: CASSPILQTGLNTEAFF; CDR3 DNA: TGTGCCAGCAGTCCGATTCTCCAAACGGGTTTGAACACTGAAGCTTTCTTT
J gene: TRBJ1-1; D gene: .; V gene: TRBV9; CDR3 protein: CASSPEEATEAFF; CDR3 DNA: TGTGCCAGCAGCCCCGAGGAAGCCACTGAAGCTTTCTTT
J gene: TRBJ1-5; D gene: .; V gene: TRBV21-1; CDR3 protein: CASSGQVYSRYSNQPQHF; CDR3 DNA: TGTGCCAGCAGCGGACAGGTTTATTCCCGTTATAGCAATCAGCCCCAGCATTTT